This TCR beta chain was identified during a study of T cells in Graves' hyperthyroidism and ophthalmopathy. Study results and caveats: Blood held most thyroid clonotypes expanded above 0.001 frequency.

Losses at the gene ends were 1 base for V and 2 bases for J; bases not matched to a gene: 7. Germline loops: CDR1 SGHAT, CDR2 FQNNGV. There are 17 residues in the CDR3. Diagnosis of hyperthyroidism was new in patients aged 18 to 65, and its duration was under 2 months. Fresh peripheral blood, 7.5 to 10 ml of it, supplied the PBMCs. This clonotype has a single count. The antigen is unknown. Just one base apart from a much larger clone, this may be a read error. RNA transcripts gave rise to amplified TCR beta CDR3 regions. HTBI primers were the set used in a first-round RT-PCR of the TCR CDR3. MiXCR, applied by TCRdb to the multiplex PCR reads, yields one record per CDR3 protein. Of about 360,000 distinct CDR3 sequences listed, 20% to 30% are singletons.

The sequenced sample consisted of blood. The receptor was isolated from a middle-aged man with Graves' hyperthyroidism. The V call is TRBV11-2, the J call TRBJ2-3; TRBD2 aligns across 9 bases. The CDR3 DNA sequence: TGTGCCAGCAGCTTAGCCCGTCCTAGCGGGATCACAGATACGCAGTATTTT. Encoded protein: CASSLARPSGITDTQYF.